One and the same sample provided the 25 T cell receptor beta chains below, sequenced in a study of cytomegalovirus exposure and HLA in healthy donors. Vbeta (60) and Jbeta (13) primers were used in the PCR. Some clones are missing from TCRdb's copy, which holds only in-frame ones; the method was immunoSEQ multiplex PCR. The sample shows 150,000 to 180,000 clones, 80% of them seen only once. Sequenced material: PBMCs. These receptors were collected from a young man in good health and CMV-seropositive.

V is TRBV11-2 and J is TRBJ2-1; 8 nucleotides line up with TRBD2. Trimming took 5 bases from V and 9 from J; bases not matched to a gene: 12. There are 15 residues in the CDR3. Germline V gives CDR1 SGHAT, CDR2 FQNNGV. CDR3: CASSRLAGRGGEQFF. DNA of the CDR3: TGTGCCAGCAGCCGACTAGCCGGTCGGGGGGGTGAGCAGTTCTTC. The variable domain in full, completed from reference TRBV11-2 and TRBJ2-1, reads EAGVAQSPRYKIIEKRQSVAFWCNPISGHATLYWYQQILGQGPKLLIQFQNNGVVDDSQLPKDRFSAERLKGVDSTLKIQPAKLEDSAVYLCASSRLAGRGGEQFFGPGTRLTVL.

The table lists this clone with a few counts. The genes are TRBV30 and TRBJ2-7; TRBD2 might be the D (7 bases). The germline V gene encodes CDR1 GTSNPN and CDR2 SVGIG (reference sequence). V dropped 0 bases and J dropped 4 bases, with 16 bases sitting between them. The CDR3 is 15 amino acids. CDR3: CAWSVAGGQTYEQYF. The CDR3 DNA is TGTGCCTGGAGTGTGGCCGGGGGGCAGACATACGAGCAGTACTTC.

This clone was seen a handful of times. V usage is TRBV15 and J usage is TRBJ2-7; TRBD1 matches at 9 bases. The CDR3 is made up of 14 amino acids. The germline V gene encodes CDR1 LNHNV and CDR2 YYDKDF (reference sequence). The junction had 1 base not matched to a gene; V was cut back by 3 bases and J by 1 base. The CDR3 nucleotides read TGTGCCACCAGCAGGGACAGGGGATCCTACGAGCAGTACTTC. Residues: CATSRDRGSYEQYF. The variable domain in full, with the rest retrieved from reference TRBV15 and TRBJ2-7, is DAMVIQNPRYQVTQFGKPVTLSCSQTLNHNVMYWYQQKSSQAPKLLFHYYDKDFNNEADTPDNFQSRRPNTSFCFLDIRSPGLGDTAMYLCATSRDRGSYEQYFGPGTRLTVT.

The rearrangement uses TRBV19 and TRBJ2-7, with 10 positions matching TRBD2. Germline loops: CDR1 LNHDA, CDR2 SQIVND (reference sequence). The CDR3 sequence is 15 residues long. With 1 base clipped from V and 1 base from J, the junction kept 1 base outside the gene matches. CDR3 sequence reads: CASSIAAGGSYEQYF. In DNA form, the CDR3 reads TGTGCCAGTAGTATAGCAGCGGGAGGGTCCTACGAGCAGTACTTC.

J is TRBJ2-3 and V is TRBV4-2, with D possibly TRBD2 on 6 matching bases. CDR1 is LGHNA and CDR2 is YNFKEQ in the germline V gene. V shed 4 bases and J shed 5 bases, with 10 bases lying between them. The CDR3 spans 13 residues. In nucleotides, the CDR3 is TGTGCCAGCAGCCCCCTTAGCGGAGATACGCAGTATTTT. The encoded protein is CASSPLSGDTQYF.

The rearrangement joins TRBV4-2 to TRBJ1-1; TRBD1 matches 7 bases. The CDR3 has 14 amino acids. The germline V gene has CDR1 LGHNA and CDR2 YNFKEQ. After removal of 1 base from V and 4 bases from J, the junction contained 3 bases not matched to a gene. The CDR3 loop reads CASSQAWTGTEAFF. Written as DNA, the CDR3 is TGTGCCAGCAGCCAAGCATGGACAGGCACTGAAGCTTTCTTT.

This clone was found a few times. This chain uses TRBV4-2 with TRBJ2-3; 7 bases are a match to TRBD2. CDR1 and CDR2 (germline): LGHNA, YNFKEQ. The CDR3 is 18 residues long. V lost 4 bases and J lost 0; bases outside the gene matches: 13. Here the CDR3 reads CASSPANGGSVSTDTQYF. The DNA of the CDR3 is TGTGCCAGCAGCCCAGCTAATGGCGGGAGTGTTAGCACAGATACGCAGTATTTT.

The chain uses TRBV18 and TRBJ2-2; tentative D call: TRBD2 (5 bases). The V end was cut by 2 bases, the J end by 1 base, with 8 bases between. The V gene's germline CDR1 is KGHSH and CDR2 LQKENI. This CDR3 spans 15 amino acids. The CDR3 bases are TGTGCCAGCTCACCAGGACGGGGGAACACCGGGGAGCTGTTTTTT. Its protein is CASSPGRGNTGELFF.

This clone appeared once. V is TRBV2 and J is TRBJ2-7; D perhaps matches TRBD1 (6 bases). Germline CDR1 reads SNHLY; CDR2 reads FYNNEI. The CDR3 covers 13 residues. V was shortened by 0 bases and J by 7 bases, with 10 bases between the two germline ends. The CDR3 protein is CASSEAQQGEQYF. Written as DNA, the CDR3 is TGTGCCAGCAGTGAAGCCCAACAGGGTGAGCAGTACTTC.

CDR3 DNA: TGTGCCAGTAGTATAGAAGGGGCCGGGTACGGCTATAGCAATCAGCCCCAGCATTTT. Translation: CASSIEGAGYGYSNQPQHF. The chain has TRBV19 and TRBJ1-5; D may be TRBD1 (5 bases). Germline CDR1 LNHDA, CDR2 SQIVND (reference sequence). This CDR3 has 19 amino acids. V was clipped by 0 bases and J by 0 bases, with 18 bases between them.

This chain joins TRBV27 and TRBJ1-4; TRBD1 matches at 8 bases. Trimming at V came to 6 bases and at J to 5 bases, leaving 11 bases not matched to a gene. Per the germline V gene, CDR1 is MNHEY and CDR2 is SMNVEV (reference sequence). The CDR3 has 16 amino acids. Here the CDR3 reads CASSRRTGGKNEKLFF. The CDR3 nucleotides read TGTGCCAGCAGCCGCCGAACAGGGGGGAAGAATGAAAAACTGTTTTTT.

The chain joins TRBV20-1 to TRBJ2-1; 8 bases are shared with TRBD2. Trimming took 4 bases from V and 14 from J; bases not matched to a gene: 7. The CDR3 runs 11 residues. Germline V gives CDR1 DFQATT, CDR2 SNEGSKA (reference sequence). The CDR3 loop is CSAIASGRKFF. CDR3 DNA: TGCAGTGCTATTGCTAGCGGGCGAAAGTTCTTC.

The chain joins TRBV16 to TRBJ1-1; TRBD1 is a possible D gene (6 bases). The V end was cut by 2 bases, the J end by 10 bases, with 14 bases between. Germline CDR1 reads KGHSY; CDR2 reads FQNENV. CDR3 length equals 13 residues. CDR3: CASSQIQGVGAFF. CDR3 DNA sequence: TGTGCCAGCAGCCAAATACAGGGCGTTGGAGCTTTCTTT. Based on the CDR3 plus reference TRBV16 and TRBJ1-1, the full variable domain is GEEVAQTPKHLVRGEGQKAKLYCAPIKGHSYVFWYQQVLKNEFKFLISFQNENVFDETGMPKERFSAKCLPNSPCSLEIQATKLEDSAVYFCASSQIQGVGAFFGQGTRLTVV.

This chain joins TRBV2 and TRBJ2-4; D not certain. CDR1 is SNHLY and CDR2 is FYNNEI in the germline V gene. The ends were cut back, 4 bases at V and 0 bases at J, with 19 bases in the middle. There are 18 residues in the CDR3. CDR3 sequence (DNA): TGTGCCAGCAGTGTGTCAGAGGTGCGAATAATAGCCAAAAACATTCAGTACTTC. This encodes CASSVSEVRIIAKNIQYF.

The genes are TRBV5-4 and TRBJ2-2, with unresolved D. Germline lookup yields CDR1 SGHNT and CDR2 YYREEE (reference sequence). The CDR3 is made up of 15 amino acids. Between the trimmed V and J ends, which lost 5 bases and 0 bases, there was a span of 11 bases. Written as DNA, the CDR3 is TGTGCCAGCAGTAATGAGCGCGCGAACACCGGGGAGCTGTTTTTT. Protein: CASSNERANTGELFF.

The chain has TRBV19 and TRBJ1-1; 7 positions agree with TRBD1. With 5 bases clipped from V and 1 base from J, the junction kept 10 bases outside the gene matches. The germline gives CDR1 LNHDA, CDR2 SQIVND (reference sequence). The CDR3 loop spans 16 amino acids. CDR3 sequence (DNA): TGTGCCAGTAGTGAGACCAGGGGGAGTCCGAACACTGAAGCTTTCTTT. It translates to CASSETRGSPNTEAFF.

This clone was seen a handful of times. The chain joins TRBV11-2 to TRBJ2-7, with TRBD1 as a possible D gene (5 bases). The CDR3 runs to 15 residues. Trimming removed 5 bases from V and 0 bases from J, with 14 bases in between. Per the germline V gene, CDR1 is SGHAT and CDR2 is FQNNGV. CDR3 DNA sequence: TGTGCCAGCAGCACGACTCGACAGAGCTCCTACGAGCAGTACTTC. This translates into CASSTTRQSSYEQYF.

The rearrangement uses TRBV10-3 and TRBJ2-1, with 12 bases matching TRBD1. CDR3 length: 13 residues. Germline V gene sequence: CDR1 ENHRY, CDR2 SYGVKD. Trimming cost V 7 bases and J 9 bases; bases outside gene matches: 4. The CDR3: CAITGTGGSEQFF. The CDR3 bases are TGTGCCATCACCGGGACAGGGGGCAGTGAGCAGTTCTTC.

Remarks on this clone: The junction does not match germline at one end; this may be a read error. The chain is built from TRBV7-9 and TRBJ2-3; TRBD1 matches 9 bases. This CDR3 region has 14 residues. In germline, CDR1 is SEHNR, CDR2 FQNEAQ (reference sequence). CDR3 nucleotides: TGTTCCAGCAGCCTCGACAGGGGGAGGGATACGCAGTATTTT. Its translation: CSSSLDRGRDTQYF.

Only a few counts were recorded for this clone. CDR3 region: CASSSGQNSNQPQHF. The CDR3 nucleotides read TGTGCCAGCAGTTCGGGACAGAATAGCAATCAGCCCCAGCATTTT. The chain employs TRBV28 and TRBJ1-5; 7 bases map to TRBD1. The germline gives CDR1 MDHEN, CDR2 SYDVKM. V trimming: 4 bases; J trimming: 0 bases; junction bases outside the gene matches: 3. The CDR3 extends over 15 amino acids.

This rearrangement joins TRBV27 to TRBJ2-5, with 9 bases fitting TRBD1. V lost 5 bases, J lost 6 bases, and 10 bases stayed unmatched. CDR1 and CDR2 (germline): MNHEY, SMNVEV (reference sequence). The CDR3 has 15 residues. Here the CDR3 DNA reads TGTGCCAGCAGTCCCCCGGACAGGGGTGTCAAGACCCAGTACTTC. Translating it yields CASSPPDRGVKTQYF.

On this clone itself: Other DNA sequences in the sample encode the same CDR3. This CDR3 reads CASSEGTGSNQPQHF. As DNA, the CDR3 is TGTGCCAGCAGTGAGGGGACAGGTAGCAATCAGCCCCAGCATTTT. The rearrangement uses TRBV6-1 and TRBJ1-5; TRBD1 matches 8 bases. Trimming at V came to 3 bases and at J to 0 bases, leaving 1 base not matched to a gene. The CDR3 has 15 amino acids. Looked up from germline, CDR1 is MNHNS and CDR2 is SASEGT.

This chain links TRBV10-3 with TRBJ2-6; TRBD1 is a possible D gene (7 bases). The germline V and J ends were trimmed by 1 base and 0 bases, with 13 bases remaining between them. CDR1 is ENHRY, CDR2 SYGVKD, per germline. The CDR3 is made up of 18 amino acids. The CDR3 DNA reads TGTGCCATCAGTGAGTGGGCAGGGGGGATCTCTGGGGCCAACGTCCTGACTTTC. This sequence encodes CAISEWAGGISGANVLTF.

The chain has TRBV7-8 and TRBJ2-4; 14 bases match TRBD2. The CDR3 contains 18 residues. The V and J ends lost 5 bases and 3 bases, in that order; junction bases with no gene match: 9. Germline values: CDR1 SGHVS, CDR2 FQNEAQ. In DNA, the CDR3 is TGTGCCAGCAGCCCAGGGACTAGCGGGAGTGTTGGCAAAAACATTCAGTACTTC. The encoded protein is CASSPGTSGSVGKNIQYF.

This clone was detected once. V usage is TRBV5-1 and J usage is TRBJ1-3; D not resolved. In germline, CDR1 is SGHRS, CDR2 YFSETQ. The CDR3 extends over 15 amino acids. The ends were cut back, 4 bases at V and 0 bases at J, with 11 bases in the middle. This CDR3 is CASSEQVLSGNTIYF. The DNA for the CDR3 is TGCGCCAGCAGCGAGCAGGTTCTCTCTGGAAACACCATATATTTT.